A selection of T cell receptor beta chains follows, all from one sample in a study of cytomegalovirus exposure and HLA in healthy donors. Clones were read by immunoSEQ multiplex PCR, and TCRdb kept only the in-frame ones, dropping some. The sample has some 150,000 clones, around 88% seen once. Sequenced input: PBMCs. All receptors derive from a woman aged 30 to 39 in good health and CMV-seronegative. CDR3s include the opening cysteine and the closing phenylalanine or tryptophan. The D gene is left open where the match is weak. Only part of the rows carry a size: once, few, many, or a class if the clone is expanded.

CASSPSFGGGQETQYF	TGTGCCAGCAGCCCCTCCTTCGGGGGGGGTCAAGAGACCCAGTACTTC	TRBV7-2	TRBJ2-5	TRBD2	NA
CASSDRSSGAYPGGTEAFF	TGTGCCAGCAGTGACCGAAGTAGCGGGGCATACCCGGGGGGCACTGAAGCTTTCTTT	TRBV28	TRBJ1-1	NA	NA
CAAGDNAYTF	TGTGCCGCCGGGGACAATGCCTACACCTTC	TRBV6-5	TRBJ1-2	NA	NA
CASSGSGLAGGPSSYNEQFF	TGCGCCAGCAGCGGATCGGGACTAGCGGGAGGACCGAGCTCCTACAATGAGCAGTTCTTC	TRBV4-1	TRBJ2-1	TRBD2	NA
CASSPGLQETQYF	TGTGCCAGCAGTCCGGGACTCCAAGAGACCCAGTACTTC	TRBV28	TRBJ2-5	NA	NA
CASSILQGTRRGNTIYF	TGTGCCAGTAGTATTCTTCAGGGGACAAGACGCGGAAACACCATATATTTT	TRBV19	TRBJ1-3	NA	NA
CASSEKLTNADTQYF	TGTGCCAGCAGTGAGAAGCTTACGAACGCAGATACGCAGTATTTT	TRBV2	TRBJ2-3	NA	NA
CASSLGGGTEAFF	TGTGCCAGCAGTTTGGGGGGTGGGACTGAAGCTTTCTTT	TRBV28	TRBJ1-1	NA	NA
CASSVAGGRNEQFF	TGTGCCAGCAGTGTAGCGGGAGGGCGCAATGAGCAGTTCTTC	TRBV6-4	TRBJ2-1	TRBD2	few
CATSRDWGGGPVGTDTQYF	TGTGCCACCAGCAGAGATTGGGGGGGAGGGCCGGTAGGCACAGATACGCAGTATTTT	TRBV15	TRBJ2-3	TRBD2	NA
CASSLGGHQPQHF	TGCGCCAGCAGCCTGGGGGGGCATCAGCCCCAGCATTTT	TRBV4-1	TRBJ1-5	NA	NA
CASRTDRSDEKLFF	TGTGCCAGCAGAACAGACAGGTCCGATGAAAAACTGTTTTTT	TRBV28	TRBJ1-4	NA	few
CASSSSPLRVGDTQYF	TGCGCCAGCAGCTCCAGCCCCCTGAGGGTCGGTGATACGCAGTATTTT	TRBV4-1	TRBJ2-3	NA	NA
CASSQEGTGAHEQYF	TGCGCCAGCAGCCAAGAGGGGACAGGGGCTCACGAGCAGTACTTC	TRBV4-1	TRBJ2-7	TRBD1	NA
CASSRDTTNEKLFF	TGTGCCAGCAGCAGGGACACCACAAATGAAAAACTGTTTTTT	TRBV11-2	TRBJ1-4	NA	NA
CASSSLAGGNNEQFF	TGTGCCAGCAGCTCACTAGCGGGGGGGAACAATGAGCAGTTCTTC	TRBV5-6	TRBJ2-1	TRBD2	NA
CASSLGGRGSPNNSPLHF	TGTGCCAGCAGCTTAGGGGGTAGGGGTTCCCCCAATAATTCACCCCTCCACTTT	TRBV13	TRBJ1-6	NA	NA
CSVVGQGQETQYF	TGCAGCGTCGTTGGACAGGGGCAAGAGACCCAGTACTTC	TRBV29-1	TRBJ2-5	TRBD1	NA
CATQADRQGMGAFF	TGCGCCACCCAAGCCGACAGACAGGGGATGGGAGCTTTCTTT	TRBV10-2	TRBJ1-1	TRBD1	NA
CASSDRGKAFF	TGTGCCAGCAGTGACAGGGGGAAAGCTTTCTTT	TRBV6-1	TRBJ1-1	TRBD1	few
CASSITGGEDTQYF	TGTGCCAGCAGCATAACAGGGGGTGAAGATACGCAGTATTTT	TRBV7-2	TRBJ2-3	TRBD1	NA
CASSPRGGTYEQYF	TGTGCCAGCAGCCCGCGGGGGGGGACCTACGAGCAGTACTTC	TRBV5-6	TRBJ2-7	TRBD2	NA
CASSQGPLAGASDTQYF	TGCGCCAGCAGCCAAGGACCACTAGCGGGGGCTTCGGATACGCAGTATTTT	TRBV4-1	TRBJ2-3	TRBD2	NA
CASSNRLNTDTQYF	TGTGCCAGCAGTAACCGACTCAACACAGATACGCAGTATTTT	TRBV6-1	TRBJ2-3	NA	once
CASSFTSGGTDTQYF	TGTGCCAGCAGCTTTACTAGCGGGGGAACAGATACGCAGTATTTT	TRBV5-4	TRBJ2-3	TRBD2	NA
CASNYVGFLNTEAFF	TGTGCCAGCAACTACGTCGGTTTTCTGAACACTGAAGCTTTCTTT	TRBV28	TRBJ1-1	NA	NA
CASTGLAGGLNEQFF	TGTGCCAGCACCGGACTAGCGGGGGGACTAAATGAGCAGTTCTTC	TRBV6-1	TRBJ2-1	TRBD2	few
CASTPAPGRTEAFF	TGTGCCAGTACTCCCGCTCCAGGGCGTACTGAAGCTTTCTTT	TRBV19	TRBJ1-1	NA	NA
CASSGQGDYQPQHF	TGTGCCAGCAGTGGACAGGGGGACTATCAGCCCCAGCATTTT	TRBV6-6	TRBJ1-5	TRBD1	few
CASSPGGFGNQPQHF	TGCGCCAGCAGCCCCGGGGGTTTTGGCAATCAGCCCCAGCATTTT	TRBV4-1	TRBJ1-5	NA	NA
CASSLPTGADAYTF	TGCGCCAGCAGCCTCCCGACAGGGGCGGACGCCTACACCTTC	TRBV5-1	TRBJ1-2	TRBD1	NA
CASTVGSSTDTQYF	TGTGCCAGCACGGTGGGGAGTAGCACAGATACGCAGTATTTT	TRBV7-8	TRBJ2-3	NA	once
CASKGGNNYGYTF	TGCGCCAGCAAAGGAGGGAATAACTATGGCTACACCTTC	TRBV5-1	TRBJ1-2	NA	NA
CASSVGQFNSPLHF	TGTGCCAGCAGCGTGGGACAGTTTAATTCACCCCTCCACTTT	TRBV5-4	TRBJ1-6	TRBD1	NA
CASSPSGAYQETQYF	TGTGCCAGCTCACCGAGTGGAGCGTACCAAGAGACCCAGTACTTC	TRBV18	TRBJ2-5	NA	NA
CASKGHSLGGYTF	TGTGCCAGCAAGGGACACTCCTTGGGGGGCTACACCTTC	TRBV27	TRBJ1-2	NA	NA
CASSYRNEAFF	TGTGCCAGCAGTTACAGGAATGAAGCTTTCTTT	TRBV28	TRBJ1-1	NA	NA
CASSLGQGPNSPLHF	TGTGCCAGCAGCCTCGGACAGGGACCCAATTCACCCCTCCACTTT	TRBV6-1	TRBJ1-6	TRBD1	NA
CASSDPKMNTEAFF	TGCGCCAGCAGTGACCCTAAGATGAACACTGAAGCTTTCTTT	TRBV10-2	TRBJ1-1	NA	NA
CASIPRTGRGTYEQYF	TGTGCCAGCATCCCCAGAACAGGCAGGGGCACCTACGAGCAGTACTTC	TRBV27	TRBJ2-7	NA	NA
CSVDSPTGQGTYGYTF	TGCAGCGTTGATTCTCCGACAGGACAGGGAACTTATGGCTACACCTTC	TRBV29-1	TRBJ1-2	TRBD1	NA
CASRGDRVFGNTIYF	TGTGCCAGCAGAGGGGACAGGGTATTTGGAAACACCATATATTTT	TRBV6-6	TRBJ1-3	TRBD1	NA
CASSQGLAGPLDTQYF	TGTGCCAGCAGCCAGGGACTAGCGGGCCCGCTGGATACGCAGTATTTT	TRBV7-9	TRBJ2-3	TRBD2	once
CASSFARDTQYF	TGTGCCAGCAGCTTCGCCAGGGATACGCAGTATTTT	TRBV5-6	TRBJ2-3	NA	NA
CASSTRPGTSGYEQYF	TGTGCCAGCAGCACCCGCCCCGGGACTAGCGGTTACGAGCAGTACTTC	TRBV4-2	TRBJ2-7	TRBD2	NA
CASSYTGLLGPDTQYF	TGTGCCAGCAGTTACACGGGACTTCTCGGGCCAGATACGCAGTATTTT	TRBV6-5	TRBJ2-3	NA	NA
CASSPSDNPNTEAFF	TGTGCCAGTAGTCCCTCGGACAACCCGAACACTGAAGCTTTCTTT	TRBV19	TRBJ1-1	NA	NA
CASSPGQPTNEKLFF	TGCGCCAGCAGCCCCGGACAACCAACTAATGAAAAACTGTTTTTT	TRBV5-1	TRBJ1-4	NA	NA
CSSSRESGEKLFF	TGTTCCAGCAGCCGAGAATCGGGTGAAAAACTGTTTTTT	TRBV7-9	TRBJ1-4	NA	NA